The sequence of this T cell receptor beta chain was determined in a study of blood T cell repertoires in COVID-19. The overall study: Acute-phase and convalescent COVID-19 samples originated in the United States, Italy and Spain. In each case, the material was cDNA or gDNA derived from T cells, B-cell-depleted T cells, or PBMCs.

Methods used by the authors: Estimation of nucleated cell counts was performed using reference gene primer amplification. Profiled with immunoSEQ multiplex PCR; TCRdb holds only in-frame clones, not every one. From that table come the V and J calls and clone size; the DNA was used to work out D and trimming. Among about 380,000 clones listed, over 65% were seen once. The trim removed 6 bases at V and 2 bases at J, leaving 4 bases unmatched. The CDR3 totals 14 residues. Germline values: CDR1 LNHDA, CDR2 SQIVND (reference sequence). This rearrangement joins TRBV19 to TRBJ2-1; 7 nucleotides align to TRBD2. Sequencing was carried out using peripheral blood. The TCR sequence derives from a human donor with acute or convalescent COVID-19. The donor label of this sample is uncertain. Written as DNA, the CDR3 is TGTGCCAGTAGATCCGGGGGGACCTACAATGAGCAGTTCTTC. The encoded protein is CASRSGGTYNEQFF. The entire variable domain, with the rest obtained from reference TRBV19 and TRBJ2-1, is as follows: DGGITQSPKYLFRKEGQNVTLSCEQNLNHDAMYWYRQDPGQGLRLIYYSQIVNDFQKGDIAEGYSVSREKKESFPLTVTSAQKNPTAFYLCASRSGGTYNEQFFGPGTRLTVL.